One sample yielded the 30 T cell receptor beta chains listed below, sequenced in a study of immune cell composition in non-small cell lung cancer (TCRdb year 2017). Preparation of the library involved the immunoSEQ multiplex PCR assay. The table comes from immuneACCESS by way of TCRdb, which keeps in-frame sequences with V and J called. Part of the clones is missing from these tables; in studies checked, under half for an unresolved V gene and the rest for unknown reasons. In this sample the table shows under 9,000 clones, around 75% of which occur a single time. In total, the top ten clones hold over 7.5% of the sample. Sequencing was carried out using lung tumor tissue. The source of these receptors is a human donor with non-small cell lung cancer.

This chain uses TRBV28 with TRBJ2-3; 13 nucleotides line up with TRBD2. The CDR3 has 15 amino acids. The ends lost 5 bases at V and 13 bases at J; junction bases unmatched: 12. Per germline, CDR1 MDHEN and CDR2 SYDVKM. CDR3 sequence: CASSPIGLAGALEYF. DNA of the CDR3: TGTGCCAGCAGTCCCATCGGACTAGCGGGAGCATTGGAGTATTTT.

This chain uses TRBV5-1 with TRBJ2-4; D possibly corresponds to TRBD2 (6 bases). This CDR3 contains 15 residues. The germline V gene encodes CDR1 SGHRS and CDR2 YFSETQ. V lost 4 bases and J lost 3, with 14 bases in between. CDR3 protein: CASSPTLGGKNIQYF. CDR3 DNA sequence: TGCGCCAGCAGCCCTACTCTGGGGGGCAAAAACATTCAGTACTTC.

This clone appeared a few times. This sequence joins TRBV5-4 and TRBJ2-7, with TRBD2 matching 15 bases. Germline values: CDR1 SGHNT, CDR2 YYREEE (reference sequence). The ends lost 3 bases at V and 7 bases at J; junction bases unmatched: 8. This CDR3 has 16 residues. The CDR3 DNA reads TGTGCCAGCAGCTCCGGGACTAGCGGGAGGAGGGGTGAGCAGTACTTC. Protein: CASSSGTSGRRGEQYF.

This clone was seen more than once but under ten times. CDR3 region: CASSPGQGTDEQYF. The CDR3 coding sequence is TGCGCCAGCAGCCCTGGACAGGGTACCGACGAGCAGTACTTC. The J gene is TRBJ2-7, the V gene TRBV5-1; 8 nucleotides align to TRBD1. The ends lost 4 bases at V and 5 bases at J; junction bases unmatched: 8. Per germline, CDR1 SGHRS and CDR2 YFSETQ. The CDR3 is 14 amino acids.

This clone appeared a single time. This chain uses TRBV7-2 with TRBJ2-3; D is unresolved. Germline V gene lookup returns CDR1 SGHTA and CDR2 FQGNSA. The V and J ends lost 3 bases and 5 bases respectively, with 6 bases between them. The CDR3 has 12 residues. CDR3 DNA sequence: TGTGCCAGCAGCTTTTTAGTAGATACGCAGTATTTT. As protein: CASSFLVDTQYF. The whole variable domain, filled in from reference TRBV7-2 and TRBJ2-3, reads GAGVSQSPSNKVTEKGKDVELRCDPISGHTALYWYRQSLGQGLEFLIYFQGNSAPDKSGLPSDRFSAERTGGSVSTLTIQRTQQEDSAVYLCASSFLVDTQYFGPGTRLTVL.

The genes are TRBV28 and TRBJ2-1; 8 nucleotides line up with TRBD2. Unmatched junction bases numbered 10, after V lost 2 bases and J lost 7 bases. Germline CDR1 reads MDHEN; CDR2 reads SYDVKM. The CDR3 runs to 16 residues. The CDR3 loop is CASSLGSGTRGNEQFF. The CDR3 DNA sequence: TGTGCCAGCAGTTTAGGGTCTGGGACTAGGGGGAATGAGCAGTTCTTC.

The rearrangement joins TRBV5-4 to TRBJ2-7; the D is unclear. V lost 2 bases and J 1 base, leaving 7 bases between the germline ends. Germline CDR1 is SGHNT and CDR2 is YYREEE (reference sequence). The CDR3 runs to 13 residues. The CDR3 coding sequence is TGTGCCAGCAGCTTAGTAGATTCCTACGAGCAGTACTTC. This gives the protein CASSLVDSYEQYF.

This sequence joins TRBV7-2 and TRBJ1-4, with 9 bases matching TRBD1. Losses at the gene ends were 1 base for V and 7 bases for J; bases not matched to a gene: 7. This CDR3 is 16 amino acids long. Germline-derived CDR1 and CDR2 are SGHTA and FQGNSA. The CDR3 nucleotides are TGTGCCAGCAGCTTAGGCCCCGGGACAGGGATTGAAAAACTGTTTTTT. Its protein is CASSLGPGTGIEKLFF.

V gene TRBV28 combines with J gene TRBJ2-5; no clear D. The germline CDR1 and CDR2 sequences are MDHEN and SYDVKM. Trimming stripped 7 bases from V and 2 bases from J, with 17 bases between. The CDR3 has 15 residues. The CDR3 DNA reads as TGTGCCAGCAAGGTGCTAGGCCGGCCACAAGAGACCCAGTACTTC. Protein: CASKVLGRPQETQYF. The entire variable domain, with the rest obtained from reference TRBV28 and TRBJ2-5, is as follows: DVKVTQSSRYLVKRTGEKVFLECVQDMDHENMFWYRQDPGLGLRLIYFSYDVKMKEKGDIPEGYSVSREKKERFSLILESASTNQTSMYLCASKVLGRPQETQYFGPGTRLLVL.

The CDR3 is CASSLAADHEQFF. CDR3 sequence (DNA): TGCGCCAGCAGCTTGGCCGCAGATCATGAGCAGTTCTTC. The V and J genes are TRBV5-1 and TRBJ2-1; D is undetermined. There are 13 residues in the CDR3. V lost 0 bases and J 8 bases, leaving 9 bases between the germline ends. Germline V lookup: CDR1 SGHRS, CDR2 YFSETQ.

This clone has a single count. The V and J genes are TRBV30 and TRBJ1-6, with TRBD1 as a possible D gene (6 bases). Germline V gene sequence: CDR1 GTSNPN, CDR2 SVGIG (reference sequence). CDR3 length: 15 amino acids. The V and J ends lost 8 bases and 6 bases respectively, with 20 bases between them. CDR3 sequence: CARAITGLRNSPLHF. CDR3 bases: TGTGCCCGGGCAATCACAGGGCTGCGTAATTCACCCCTCCACTTT. The full variable domain, its missing parts supplied by reference TRBV30 and TRBJ1-6, is SQTIHQWPATLVQPVGSPLSLECTVEGTSNPNLYWYRQAAGRGLQLLFYSVGIGQISSEVPQNLSASRPQDRQFILSSKKLLLSDSGFYLCARAITGLRNSPLHFGNGTRLTVT.

The V and J genes are TRBV7-7 and TRBJ2-6; D ambiguous. V lost 4 bases, J lost 5 bases, and 21 bases lay in between. This CDR3 is built from 18 residues. Germline V CDR1 and CDR2: SSHAT, FNYEAQ (reference sequence). The DNA of the CDR3 is TGTGCCAGCAGCTCGCCACTTAAGTGCCAAAATCGGGCCAACGTCCTGACTTTC. Translated: CASSSPLKCQNRANVLTF.

The chain couples TRBV19 to TRBJ2-7; 12 bases map to TRBD2. The V and J ends lost 6 bases and 2 bases, in that order; junction bases with no gene match: 5. This CDR3 region has 15 residues. Germline assignment: CDR1 LNHDA and CDR2 SQIVND (reference sequence). This chain's CDR3 is CASRPRTSGTYEQYF. In DNA, the CDR3 is TGTGCCAGTAGGCCAAGGACTAGCGGGACCTACGAGCAGTACTTC.

The chain couples TRBV19 to TRBJ1-5; no clear D. V was pared by 6 bases and J by 6 bases, with 24 bases between. The CDR3 runs to 17 residues. The germline V gene has CDR1 LNHDA and CDR2 SQIVND (reference sequence). The CDR3 spells CASSPPAGGFAAQPQHF. The CDR3 region has the DNA TGTGCCAGTAGCCCACCGGCAGGAGGGTTTGCTGCTCAGCCCCAGCATTTT. Based on the CDR3 plus reference TRBV19 and TRBJ1-5, the full variable domain is DGGITQSPKYLFRKEGQNVTLSCEQNLNHDAMYWYRQDPGQGLRLIYYSQIVNDFQKGDIAEGYSVSREKKESFPLTVTSAQKNPTAFYLCASSPPAGGFAAQPQHFGDGTRLSIL.

Of note for this clone: Other DNA sequences in this specimen translate into the identical CDR3. The chain combines TRBV5-1 with TRBJ2-5; 7 bases are a match to TRBD2. CDR1 is SGHRS, CDR2 YFSETQ, per germline. The trim removed 1 base at V and 4 bases at J, leaving 4 bases unmatched. The CDR3 spans 14 residues. CDR3 bases: TGCGCCAGCAGCTTGACCGGGGGGAGAGAGACCCAGTACTTC. It encodes CASSLTGGRETQYF.

This clone was seen a handful of times. CDR3 coding DNA: TGTGCCAGCAGCTCCAACTCCTACGAGCAGTACTTC. Encoded protein: CASSSNSYEQYF. This chain links TRBV7-9 with TRBJ2-7; D is unclear. V was trimmed by 4 bases and J by 0 bases, leaving 4 bases between them. CDR3 size: 12 residues. Germline V gene data show CDR1 as SEHNR and CDR2 as FQNEAQ (reference sequence).

The gene calls are TRBV14 and TRBJ2-5; 12 bases agree with TRBD2. Germline lookup yields CDR1 SGHDN and CDR2 FVKESK. Trimming cost V 1 base and J 5 bases; bases outside gene matches: 5. CDR3 length: 16 residues. The CDR3 DNA reads as TGTGCCAGCAGCCAAGTTGTCACTAGCGGGAGGGAGACCCAGTACTTC. The encoded protein is CASSQVVTSGRETQYF.

The V and J genes are TRBV19 and TRBJ2-3; 12 bases match TRBD2. V shed 5 bases and J 1 base; nucleotides not matched to a gene: 16. Germline V lookup: CDR1 LNHDA, CDR2 SQIVND (reference sequence). The CDR3 runs 20 residues. Here the CDR3 DNA reads TGTGCCAGTAGTCCACGCCCGCCGGGGACTAGCGGGTTTCGCACAGATACGCAGTATTTT. This codes for CASSPRPPGTSGFRTDTQYF.

V and J are TRBV5-1 and TRBJ1-4; TRBD1 agrees at 9 bases. CDR1 is SGHRS, CDR2 YFSETQ, per germline. This CDR3 spans 15 amino acids. V lost 4 bases, J lost 4 bases, and 5 bases stayed unmatched. CDR3 nucleotide sequence: TGCGCCAGCAGCACGTCGACAGGGGGTAATGAAAAACTGTTTTTT. Encoded protein: CASSTSTGGNEKLFF. The entire variable domain, with the rest obtained from reference TRBV5-1 and TRBJ1-4, is as follows: KAGVTQTPRYLIKTRGQQVTLSCSPISGHRSVSWYQQTPGQGLQFLFEYFSETQRNKGNFPGRFSGRQFSNSRSEMNVSTLELGDSALYLCASSTSTGGNEKLFFGSGTQLSVL.

This clone was detected only a few times. The rearrangement links TRBV5-6 to TRBJ2-2; tentatively, D is TRBD1 (6 bases). V was shortened by 1 base and J by 7 bases, with 17 bases between the two germline ends. The CDR3 has 16 residues. Germline V gene lookup returns CDR1 SGHDT and CDR2 YYEEEE. In DNA form, the CDR3 reads TGTGCCAGCAGCTTGTTGTGGAATCAGGGGCGCGGGGAGCTGTTTTTT. Its translation: CASSLLWNQGRGELFF.

This chain links TRBV28 with TRBJ1-2; D gene unclear. The CDR3 sequence is 14 residues long. Between the trimmed V and J ends, which lost 3 bases and 0 bases, there was a span of 8 bases. CDR1 and CDR2 (germline): MDHEN, SYDVKM. CDR3 amino acids: CASSLSVSNYGYTF. In DNA form, the CDR3 reads TGTGCCAGCAGTTTGAGTGTTTCTAACTATGGCTACACCTTC.

The chain employs TRBV11-3 and TRBJ2-5, with 7 nucleotides matching TRBD1. There are 14 residues in the CDR3. Germline V CDR1 and CDR2: SGHNT, YENEEA. Losses at the gene ends were 4 bases for V and 1 base for J; bases not matched to a gene: 3. The DNA of the CDR3 is TGTGCCAGCAGCTCGGGACAGTCCCAAGAGACCCAGTACTTC. Residues: CASSSGQSQETQYF. Full variable domain (remainder filled in from reference TRBV11-3 and TRBJ2-5): EAGVVQSPRYKIIEKKQPVAFWCNPISGHNTLYWYLQNLGQGPELLIRYENEEAVDDSQLPKDRFSAERLKGVDSTLKIQPAELGDSAVYLCASSSGQSQETQYFGPGTRLLVL.

This chain links TRBV7-3 with TRBJ2-1; 8 nucleotides align to TRBD2. The V gene end was trimmed by 7 bases and the J gene end by 2 bases; junction bases not matched to a gene: 7. The CDR3 totals 15 residues. Germline CDR1 is SGHTA and CDR2 is FQGTGA. This CDR3 is CASTNTSGPYNEQFF. The CDR3, as DNA: TGTGCCAGCACCAACACTAGCGGCCCCTACAATGAGCAGTTCTTC.

This sequence joins TRBV30 and TRBJ2-5; D possibly corresponds to TRBD2 (5 bases). The V end was cut by 3 bases, the J end by 5 bases, with 7 bases between. The CDR3 has 11 amino acids. The V gene's germline CDR1 is GTSNPN and CDR2 SVGIG (reference sequence). The CDR3 DNA is TGTGCCTGGAGGTCGGGGGAGACCCAGTACTTC. Translation gives CAWRSGETQYF.

The V gene is TRBV7-3, the J gene TRBJ1-2; TRBD1 matches at 8 bases. Germline lookup yields CDR1 SGHTA and CDR2 FQGTGA. V was pared by 4 bases and J by 5 bases, with 3 bases of the junction left unmatched. This CDR3 contains 13 residues. DNA of the CDR3: TGTGCCAGCAGCTACGGACAGGGATATGGCTACACCTTC. Protein product: CASSYGQGYGYTF.

This sequence joins TRBV7-6 and TRBJ2-2, with 8 bases aligning to TRBD2. The CDR3 is made up of 16 amino acids. Looked up from germline, CDR1 is SGHVS and CDR2 is FNYEAQ. Unmatched junction bases numbered 7, after V lost 6 bases and J lost 1 base. CDR3 loop: CASRPNLAGNTGELFF. The CDR3 DNA is TGTGCCAGCAGGCCTAACCTAGCGGGGAACACCGGGGAGCTGTTTTTT.

The chain combines TRBV7-2 with TRBJ2-3; no clear D. The CDR3 extends over 15 amino acids. V was pared by 1 base and J by 0 bases, with 8 bases between. Germline loops: CDR1 SGHTA, CDR2 FQGNSA. In DNA form, the CDR3 reads TGTGCCAGCAGCTTAGACTACCTCAGCACAGATACGCAGTATTTT. This sequence encodes CASSLDYLSTDTQYF.

The chain joins TRBV16 to TRBJ1-6; TRBD1 matches 9 bases. This CDR3 comprises 18 residues. The germline V gene encodes CDR1 KGHSY and CDR2 FQNENV. The V and J ends lost 4 bases and 3 bases, in that order; junction bases with no gene match: 10. The chain's CDR3 is CASSPLRTGEGYNSPLHF. DNA for the CDR3: TGTGCCAGCAGCCCTCTGAGGACAGGGGAAGGCTATAATTCACCCCTCCACTTT.

This clone occurred a few times. The V gene is TRBV19, the J gene TRBJ1-5, with 7 positions matching TRBD1. The CDR3 is 15 amino acids. The germline V gene encodes CDR1 LNHDA and CDR2 SQIVND (reference sequence). With 4 bases clipped from V and 2 bases from J, the junction kept 5 bases outside the gene matches. CDR3 DNA: TGTGCCAGTAGTAATCGACAGGGACGCAATCAGCCCCAGCATTTT. Translation gives CASSNRQGRNQPQHF. Together with reference TRBV19 and TRBJ1-5, the CDR3 gives the full variable domain: DGGITQSPKYLFRKEGQNVTLSCEQNLNHDAMYWYRQDPGQGLRLIYYSQIVNDFQKGDIAEGYSVSREKKESFPLTVTSAQKNPTAFYLCASSNRQGRNQPQHFGDGTRLSIL.

Only a few counts were recorded for this clone. The gene calls are TRBV7-3 and TRBJ2-7, with D hard to call. Germline-derived CDR1 and CDR2 are SGHTA and FQGTGA. Trimming left V 3 bases short and J 2 bases short, with 8 bases between. CDR3 length equals 13 residues. The CDR3 protein is CASSFFKTYEQYF. The CDR3 DNA follows: TGTGCCAGCAGCTTTTTCAAAACCTACGAGCAGTACTTC.